The 18 T cell receptor beta chains given below trace back to one sample, sequenced in a study of PD-1 blockade in classical Hodgkin lymphoma. As to time point: cycle 4 day 1 (C4D1), after six to seven weeks of nivolumab. No patient escaped relapse after autologous stem cell transplantation, and brentuximab vedotin exposure varied. Only in-frame clones appear in the TCRdb table, and some are missing; sequencing was by immunoSEQ multiplex PCR. The sample consists of roughly 60,000 clones, 91% of them appearing once. The sequencing here drew on peripheral blood mononuclear cells (PBMCs), taken before the fourth cycle of nivolumab. The receptors shown here come from a human donor with classical Hodgkin lymphoma.

This chain uses TRBV4-1 with TRBJ1-2; tentatively, D is TRBD1 (5 bases). This CDR3 region has 15 residues. The V and J ends lost 3 bases and 1 base respectively, with 12 bases between them. Germline V gene sequence: CDR1 MGHRA, CDR2 YSYEKL. The CDR3 spells CASSHTSGGNYGYTF. CDR3 in DNA: TGCGCCAGCAGCCATACCTCCGGGGGTAACTATGGCTACACCTTC.

The gene calls are TRBV6-6 and TRBJ1-4, with D possibly matching TRBD1 (6 bases). CDR1 and CDR2 (germline): MNHNY, SVGAGI (reference sequence). This CDR3 is built from 14 residues. V lost 5 bases to trimming and J lost 8 bases, with 15 bases between them. The CDR3 is CASSPWGQREKLFF. CDR3 DNA: TGTGCCAGCAGTCCGTGGGGACAACGGGAAAAACTGTTTTTT.

The V gene is TRBV13, the J gene TRBJ1-2, with a weak D call TRBD1 (5 bases). The germline CDR1 and CDR2 sequences are PRHDT and FYEKMQ (reference sequence). The CDR3 has 14 amino acids. Trimming left V 4 bases short and J 6 bases short, with 15 bases between. The CDR3 bases are TGTGCCAGCAGCTCCCAACCGGGGGGGGATGGCTACACCTTC. It codes for CASSSQPGGDGYTF.

This clone was counted once. The chain carries TRBV2 and TRBJ2-2, with D hard to call. V lost 2 bases, J lost 7 bases, and 14 bases lay in between. CDR1 is SNHLY and CDR2 is FYNNEI in the germline V gene. The CDR3 consists of 15 residues. The CDR3 nucleotides are TGTGCCAGCAGTGAATTCTACACCGGAGACGGGGAGCTGTTTTTT. It encodes CASSEFYTGDGELFF. Variable domain in full (rest from reference TRBV2 and TRBJ2-2): EPEVTQTPSHQVTQMGQEVILRCVPISNHLYFYWYRQILGQKVEFLVSFYNNEISEKSEIFDDQFSVERPDGSNFTLKIRSTKLEDSAMYFCASSEFYTGDGELFFGEGSRLTVL.

This clone was counted once. The rearrangement joins TRBV27 to TRBJ2-7; D is possibly TRBD2 (5 bases). Germline V gene lookup returns CDR1 MNHEY and CDR2 SMNVEV (reference sequence). The V gene lost 6 bases and the J gene lost 5 bases, with 17 bases spanning the gap. This CDR3 region has 14 residues. CDR3 residues: CASRTTISQNEQYF. The CDR3, as DNA: TGTGCCAGCAGGACTACAATTAGTCAAAACGAGCAGTACTTC.

V and J are TRBV4-2 and TRBJ2-3; D unclear. CDR1 and CDR2 (germline): LGHNA, YNFKEQ. V lost 0 bases and J lost 2, with 18 bases in between. The CDR3 consists of 18 residues. CDR3 sequence (DNA): TGTGCCAGCAGCCAAGATCTCGCGCAGACGTTCGTCACAGATACGCAGTATTTT. It is translated as CASSQDLAQTFVTDTQYF.

The rearrangement links TRBV7-6 to TRBJ2-3; maybe TRBD1 (6 bases). The CDR3 has 15 residues. Germline V lookup: CDR1 SGHVS, CDR2 FNYEAQ. The V and J ends lost 1 base and 6 bases respectively, with 14 bases between them. CDR3 loop: CASSLGGTTHDTQYF. As DNA, the CDR3 is TGTGCCAGCAGCTTAGGAGGGACAACTCACGATACGCAGTATTTT. Full variable domain (remainder filled in from reference TRBV7-6 and TRBJ2-3): GAGVSQSPRYKVTKRGQDVALRCDPISGHVSLYWYRQALGQGPEFLTYFNYEAQQDKSGLPNDRFSAERPEGSISTLTIQRTEQRDSAMYRCASSLGGTTHDTQYFGPGTRLTVL.

The V call is TRBV7-9, the J call TRBJ2-7; 7 nucleotides agree with TRBD2. Germline lookup yields CDR1 SEHNR and CDR2 FQNEAQ (reference sequence). The CDR3 is 15 residues long. V lost 2 bases and J lost 0; bases outside the gene matches: 4. The CDR3 nucleotides read TGTGCCAGCAGCTTAATGGCGGGGGACTCCTACGAGCAGTACTTC. Protein: CASSLMAGDSYEQYF.

This chain joins TRBV6-1 and TRBJ1-3, with D hard to call. Germline V lookup: CDR1 MNHNS, CDR2 SASEGT. The V end lost 8 bases, the J end lost 0 bases, and 11 bases lay between the germline ends. CDR3 length equals 14 residues. CDR3 sequence: CASGEPFSGNTIYF. The DNA of the CDR3 is TGTGCCAGCGGGGAGCCGTTCTCTGGAAACACCATATATTTT.

This chain uses TRBV9 with TRBJ2-5, with unresolved D. Germline V CDR1 and CDR2: SGDLS, YYNGEE. V gave up 4 bases and J gave up 1 base, with 11 bases separating them. This CDR3 spans 14 amino acids. CDR3 loop: CASSLSGTQETQYF. The CDR3 coding sequence is TGTGCCAGCAGCCTCTCCGGCACCCAAGAGACCCAGTACTTC.

V is TRBV7-2 and J is TRBJ1-2; D remains unclear. CDR3 length: 16 amino acids. CDR1 is SGHTA, CDR2 FQGNSA, per germline. V shed 5 bases and J shed 3 bases, with 19 bases lying between them. Here the CDR3 reads CASSDYGRPMYYGYTF. For the CDR3, the DNA is TGTGCCAGCAGCGACTACGGGAGGCCAATGTACTATGGCTACACCTTC.

The CDR3 bases are TGTGCCAGTAGAATATATCAGGGAGACACTGAAGCTTTCTTT. Protein sequence: CASRIYQGDTEAFF. This rearrangement joins TRBV19 to TRBJ1-1; tentative D call: TRBD1 (5 bases). The CDR3 consists of 14 residues. V gave up 6 bases and J gave up 3 bases, with 14 bases separating them. The germline CDR1 and CDR2 sequences are LNHDA and SQIVND (reference sequence).

This rearrangement joins TRBV7-6 to TRBJ2-1; TRBD2 agrees at 14 bases. Germline V gene sequence: CDR1 SGHVS, CDR2 FNYEAQ. V was pared by 5 bases and J by 3 bases, with 6 bases of the junction left unmatched. This CDR3 is built from 17 residues. The CDR3 reads CASSLTGTSGGYNEQFF. The CDR3 DNA follows: TGTGCCAGCAGCCTCACCGGGACTAGCGGGGGCTACAATGAGCAGTTCTTC.

The chain combines TRBV2 with TRBJ2-1, with D maybe TRBD1 (6 bases). Trimming took off 1 base at V and 11 bases at J, with 18 bases between the two ends. The CDR3 runs 15 residues. Germline CDR1 is SNHLY and CDR2 is FYNNEI. The CDR3 protein is CASSEGAISTGKQFF. The CDR3 bases are TGTGCCAGCAGTGAAGGCGCCATTAGTACAGGGAAGCAGTTCTTC.

The rearrangement joins TRBV6-5 to TRBJ2-1; D may be TRBD2 (6 bases). The germline CDR1 and CDR2 sequences are MNHEY and SVGAGI. The V end lost 6 bases, the J end lost 0 bases, and 9 bases lay between the germline ends. This CDR3 is 14 amino acids long. The CDR3 coding sequence is TGTGCCAGCAGACTAGCACCCTCCTACAATGAGCAGTTCTTC. Translation gives CASRLAPSYNEQFF.

The CDR3 sequence: CASSDTGTAGELFF. The CDR3, as DNA: TGTGCCAGCAGTGATACGGGGACGGCCGGGGAGCTGTTTTTT. The rearrangement joins TRBV2 to TRBJ2-2; either TRBD1 or TRBD2 may fit D (5 bases each). Germline CDR1 is SNHLY and CDR2 is FYNNEI. This CDR3 is 14 amino acids long. Trimming removed 3 bases at V and 6 bases at J, with 11 bases between. Supplemented by reference TRBV2 and TRBJ2-2, the full variable domain reads EPEVTQTPSHQVTQMGQEVILRCVPISNHLYFYWYRQILGQKVEFLVSFYNNEISEKSEIFDDQFSVERPDGSNFTLKIRSTKLEDSAMYFCASSDTGTAGELFFGEGSRLTVL.

The J gene is TRBJ2-3, the V gene TRBV5-1, with D perhaps matching TRBD2 (7 bases). The length of the CDR3 is 15 residues. Germline CDR1 reads SGHRS; CDR2 reads YFSETQ. Deletions cut 4 bases from V and 2 bases from J, with 14 bases between. The CDR3 nucleotides are TGCGCCAGCAGCGGGGGGGGCCCCTTCACAGATACGCAGTATTTT. This sequence encodes CASSGGGPFTDTQYF.

This clone came up a few times. V is TRBV7-9 and J is TRBJ1-5; possible D gene TRBD1, 5 bases. Looked up from germline, CDR1 is SEHNR and CDR2 is FQNEAQ (reference sequence). V lost 5 bases and J 8 bases, leaving 16 bases between the germline ends. The CDR3 spans 14 residues. The CDR3, as DNA: TGTGCCAGCAGCGGCCTGGGGCCTCGGGAGCCCCAGCATTTT. Translation: CASSGLGPREPQHF.